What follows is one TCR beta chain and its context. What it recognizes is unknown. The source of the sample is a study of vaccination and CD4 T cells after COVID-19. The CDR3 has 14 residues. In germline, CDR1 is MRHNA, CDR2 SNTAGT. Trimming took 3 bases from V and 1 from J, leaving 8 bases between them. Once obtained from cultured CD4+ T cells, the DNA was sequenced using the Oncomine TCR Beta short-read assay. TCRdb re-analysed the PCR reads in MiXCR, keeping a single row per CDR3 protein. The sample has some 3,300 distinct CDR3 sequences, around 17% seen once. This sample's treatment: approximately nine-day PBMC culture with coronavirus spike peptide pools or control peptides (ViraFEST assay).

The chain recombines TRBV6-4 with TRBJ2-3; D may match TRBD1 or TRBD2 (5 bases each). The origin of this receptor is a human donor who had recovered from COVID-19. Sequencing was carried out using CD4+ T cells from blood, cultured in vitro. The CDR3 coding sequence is TGTGCCAGCAGTGAGAGAGGGGGCACAGATACGCAGTATTTT. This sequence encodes CASSERGGTDTQYF.